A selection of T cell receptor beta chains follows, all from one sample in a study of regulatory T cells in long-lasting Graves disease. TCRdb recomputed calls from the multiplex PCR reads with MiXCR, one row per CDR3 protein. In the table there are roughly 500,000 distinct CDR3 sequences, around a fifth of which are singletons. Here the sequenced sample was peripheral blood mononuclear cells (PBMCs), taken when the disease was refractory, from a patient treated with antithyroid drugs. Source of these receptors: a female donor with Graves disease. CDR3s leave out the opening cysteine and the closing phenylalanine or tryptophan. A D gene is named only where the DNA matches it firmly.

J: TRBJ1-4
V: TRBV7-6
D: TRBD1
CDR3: ASSSGQVLNEKLF

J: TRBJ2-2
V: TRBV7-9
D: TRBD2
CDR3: ASSSLGTSGRATGELF

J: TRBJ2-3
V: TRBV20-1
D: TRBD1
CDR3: SAGLQGNTDTQY

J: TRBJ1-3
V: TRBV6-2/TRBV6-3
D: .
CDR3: ASSYDRWRFGNTIY

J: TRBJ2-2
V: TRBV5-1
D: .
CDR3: ASSLVPQGNTGELF

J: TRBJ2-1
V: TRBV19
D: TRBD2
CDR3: ASGLAGSNEQF

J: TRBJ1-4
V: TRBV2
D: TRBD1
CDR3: ASSEVPGGSEKLF

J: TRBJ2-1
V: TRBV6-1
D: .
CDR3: ASSEEGQFNEQF

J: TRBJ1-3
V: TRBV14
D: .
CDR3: ASGGNSGNTIY

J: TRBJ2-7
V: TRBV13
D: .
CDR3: ASSFGGWDEQY

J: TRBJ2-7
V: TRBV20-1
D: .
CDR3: SARGGFSYEQY

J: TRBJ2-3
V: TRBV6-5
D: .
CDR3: ASSSGTFDTQY

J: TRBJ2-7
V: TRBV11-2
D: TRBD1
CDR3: ASSARTGRGYEQY

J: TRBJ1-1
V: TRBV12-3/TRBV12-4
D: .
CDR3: ASSAGRLVTGKNTEAF

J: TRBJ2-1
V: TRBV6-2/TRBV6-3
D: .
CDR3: ASSFQRVYSYNEQF

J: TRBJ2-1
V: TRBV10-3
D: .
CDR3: AISTGALYNEQF

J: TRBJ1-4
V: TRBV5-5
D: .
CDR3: ASSPEGGSSEKLF

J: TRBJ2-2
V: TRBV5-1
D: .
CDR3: ASSLDSLQNTGELF

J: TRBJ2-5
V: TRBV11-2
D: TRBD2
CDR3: ASSLGVAGGKETQY

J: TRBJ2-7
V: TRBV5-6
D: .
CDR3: ASSLAGSIYEQY

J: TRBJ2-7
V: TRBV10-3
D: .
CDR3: AISGPGGTSYEQY

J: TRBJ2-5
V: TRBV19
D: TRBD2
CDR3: ASSPSGGATETQY

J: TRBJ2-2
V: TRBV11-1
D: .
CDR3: ASSRRGTANTGELF

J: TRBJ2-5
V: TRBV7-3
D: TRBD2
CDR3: ASSLSRGTSDMYQETQY

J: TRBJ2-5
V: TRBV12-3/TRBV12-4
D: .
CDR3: ASSSPFEKETQY

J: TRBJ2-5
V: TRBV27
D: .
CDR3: ASSLLSGEETQY

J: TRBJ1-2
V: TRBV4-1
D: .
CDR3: ASSQGSGGLNLDYGYT

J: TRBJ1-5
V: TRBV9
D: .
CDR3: ASSVGDNNQPQH

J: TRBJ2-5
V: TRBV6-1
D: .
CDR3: ASSEGPGQETQY

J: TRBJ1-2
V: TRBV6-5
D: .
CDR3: ASSYGTTDGYT

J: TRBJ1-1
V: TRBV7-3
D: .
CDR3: ASSLGPLTVNTEAF

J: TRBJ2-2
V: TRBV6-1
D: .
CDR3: ASVRGLANTGELF

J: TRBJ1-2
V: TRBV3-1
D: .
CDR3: ASSQDEWAFYGYT

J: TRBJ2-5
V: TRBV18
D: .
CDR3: ASSSVDGEETQY

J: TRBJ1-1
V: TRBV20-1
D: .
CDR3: SARDQRTGSGNTEAF

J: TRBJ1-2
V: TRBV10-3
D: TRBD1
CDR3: AISESRGGSGVTYGYT

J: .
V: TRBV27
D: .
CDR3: ASATEYNEQF

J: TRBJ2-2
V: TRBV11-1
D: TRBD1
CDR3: ASSSRDRAAGELF

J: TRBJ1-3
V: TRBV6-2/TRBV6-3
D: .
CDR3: ASGEISGNTIY